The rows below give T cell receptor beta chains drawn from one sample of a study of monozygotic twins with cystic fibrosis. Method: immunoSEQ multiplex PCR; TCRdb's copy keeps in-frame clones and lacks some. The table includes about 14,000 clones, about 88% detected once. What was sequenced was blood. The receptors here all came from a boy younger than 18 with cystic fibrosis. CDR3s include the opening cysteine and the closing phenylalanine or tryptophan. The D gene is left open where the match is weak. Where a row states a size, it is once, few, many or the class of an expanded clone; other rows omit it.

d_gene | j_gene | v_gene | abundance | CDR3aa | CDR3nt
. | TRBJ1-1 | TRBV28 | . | CASYEGSRDTEAFF | TGTGCCAGCTACGAGGGCTCCCGGGACACTGAAGCTTTCTTT
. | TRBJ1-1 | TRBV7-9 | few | CASRMAGNTEAFF | TGTGCCAGCAGAATGGCGGGAAACACTGAAGCTTTCTTT
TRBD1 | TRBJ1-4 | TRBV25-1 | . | CASRRDSHEKLFF | TGTGCCAGCAGAAGGGACAGCCATGAAAAACTGTTTTTT
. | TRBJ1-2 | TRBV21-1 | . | CASRSTGDGYTF | TGTGCCAGCAGATCGACAGGGGATGGCTACACCTTC
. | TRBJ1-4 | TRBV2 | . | CASSGVDRLNEKLFF | TGTGCCAGCAGTGGGGTAGACAGGCTTAATGAAAAACTGTTTTTT
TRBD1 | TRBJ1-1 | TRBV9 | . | CASSDGTVEAFF | TGTGCCAGCAGCGACGGGACAGTTGAAGCTTTCTTT
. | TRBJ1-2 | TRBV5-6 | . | CASSGYGYTF | TGTGCCAGCAGCGGGTATGGCTACACCTTC
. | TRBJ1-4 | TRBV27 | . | CASSRVGEKLFF | TGTGCCAGCAGTCGCGTAGGTGAAAAACTGTTTTTT
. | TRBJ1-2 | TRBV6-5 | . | CATWGGGPYGYTF | TGTGCCACATGGGGAGGGGGGCCCTATGGCTACACCTTC
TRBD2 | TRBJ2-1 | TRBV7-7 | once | CASSALAGVYNEQFF | TGTGCTAGCAGCGCACTAGCGGGGGTATACAATGAGCAGTTCTTC
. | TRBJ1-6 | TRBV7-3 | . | CASGSSYNSPLHF | TGTGCCAGCGGTAGCTCCTATAATTCACCCCTCCACTTT
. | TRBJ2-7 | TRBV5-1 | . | CASSLLGDSYSYEQYF | TGCGCCAGCAGCTTGCTGGGAGACTCGTACTCCTACGAGCAGTACTTC
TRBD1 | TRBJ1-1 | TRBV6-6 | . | CASSTRQGCIF | TGTGCCAGCAGCACCAGACAGGGCTGTATCTTT
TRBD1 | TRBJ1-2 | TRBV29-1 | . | CSVDQRGTVNYGYTF | TGCAGCGTTGACCAAAGAGGGACAGTTAACTATGGCTACACCTTC
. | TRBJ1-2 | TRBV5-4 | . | CASSINKFVYGYTF | TGTGCCAGCAGCATAAACAAATTCGTCTATGGCTACACCTTC
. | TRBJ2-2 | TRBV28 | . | CASSSPTYPNTGELFF | TGTGCCAGCAGTTCCCCTACCTACCCTAACACCGGGGAGCTGTTTTTT
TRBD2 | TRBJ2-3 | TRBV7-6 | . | CASSLAGGTTDTQYF | TGTGCCAGCAGCTTAGCCGGGGGGACCACAGATACGCAGTATTTT
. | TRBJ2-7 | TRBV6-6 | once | CASSSPSYEQYF | TGTGCCAGCAGTTCCCCCTCCTACGAGCAGTACTTC
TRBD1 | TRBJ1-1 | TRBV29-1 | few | CSVDRGLRNTEAFF | TGCAGCGTTGACAGGGGGCTAAGGAACACTGAAGCTTTCTTT
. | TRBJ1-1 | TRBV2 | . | CASRRTYYTEAFF | TGTGCCAGCAGACGGACGTACTACACTGAAGCTTTCTTT
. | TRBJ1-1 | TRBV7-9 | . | CASSPPGGNMNTEAFF | TGTGCCAGCAGCCCTCCGGGAGGGAACATGAACACTGAAGCTTTCTTT
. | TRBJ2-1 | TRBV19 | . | CASSIHGGAGVEGEQFF | TGTGCCAGTAGTATTCATGGGGGCGCCGGAGTGGAGGGTGAGCAGTTCTTC
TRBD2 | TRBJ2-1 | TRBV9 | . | CASSVVLSGGAEQFF | TGTGCCAGCAGCGTAGTTCTTAGCGGGGGGGCTGAGCAGTTCTTC
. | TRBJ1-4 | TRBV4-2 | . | CASSLDGNEKLFF | TGTGCCAGCAGCCTCGATGGTAATGAAAAACTGTTTTTT